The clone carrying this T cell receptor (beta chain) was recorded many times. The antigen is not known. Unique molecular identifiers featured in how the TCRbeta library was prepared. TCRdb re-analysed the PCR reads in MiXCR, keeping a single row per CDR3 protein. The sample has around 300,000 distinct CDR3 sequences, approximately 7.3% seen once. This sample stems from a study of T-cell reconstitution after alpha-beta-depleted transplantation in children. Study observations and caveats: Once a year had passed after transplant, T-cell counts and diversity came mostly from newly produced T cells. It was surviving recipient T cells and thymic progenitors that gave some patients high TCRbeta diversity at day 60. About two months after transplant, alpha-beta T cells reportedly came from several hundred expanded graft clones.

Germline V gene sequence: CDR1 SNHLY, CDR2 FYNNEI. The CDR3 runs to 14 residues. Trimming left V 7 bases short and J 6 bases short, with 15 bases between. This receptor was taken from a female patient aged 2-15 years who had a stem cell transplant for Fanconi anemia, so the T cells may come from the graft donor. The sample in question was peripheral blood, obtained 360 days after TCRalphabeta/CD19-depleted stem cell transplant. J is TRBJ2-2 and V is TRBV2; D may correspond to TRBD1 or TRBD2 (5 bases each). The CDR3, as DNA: TGTGCCAGCAAGGGACCCGATGATCCCGGGGAGCTGTTTTTT. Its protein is CASKGPDDPGELFF.